These 18 T cell receptor beta chains were all obtained from the same sample, sequenced in a study of shared clonotypes between healthy human individuals. This table comes from immunoSEQ multiplex PCR, and its TCRdb copy is limited to in-frame clones, with some not included. The table includes a few million clones, more than 80% detected once. The material sequenced was naive CD4+ T cells sorted from blood. The subset is: CD45RA+ positively selected. The receptors here all came from a man between 18 and 35 years old in good health.

CDR3 bases: TGTGCCAGCAGTACCAGAGTGGGCTATGGCTACACCTTC. This sequence encodes CASSTRVGYGYTF. The chain uses TRBV6-1 and TRBJ1-2; D remains unclear. Per the germline V gene, CDR1 is MNHNS and CDR2 is SASEGT. The CDR3 loop spans 13 amino acids. V gave up 5 bases and J gave up 4 bases, with 11 bases separating them.

The chain carries TRBV21-1 and TRBJ2-3; TRBD1, as called in the table, went unchecked against the DNA. TRBV21-1 is a pseudogene segment. The CDR3 consists of 16 residues. The CDR3 loop reads CASSKKRGGDTDTQYF. The CDR3 DNA follows: TGTGCCAGCAGCAAAAAAAGGGGCGGAGACACAGATACGCAGTATTTT.

This chain connects TRBV19 to TRBJ2-1, with TRBD2 matching over 12 bases. Germline V CDR1 and CDR2: LNHDA, SQIVND (reference sequence). CDR3 length equals 17 residues. V dropped 4 bases and J dropped 11; count of bases not matched to a gene: 15. This CDR3 is CASSTQGLAGGPSKQFF. The CDR3, as DNA: TGTGCCAGTAGTACCCAAGGGCTAGCGGGGGGGCCTTCGAAGCAGTTCTTC.

This clone has only one observation. Other DNA sequences in this sample translate to the same CDR3. The chain uses TRBV30 and TRBJ2-7; 7 bases line up with TRBD1. With V trimmed by 2 bases and J by 5 bases, 3 bases remained unmatched. The CDR3 covers 12 residues. Germline CDR1 is GTSNPN and CDR2 is SVGIG (reference sequence). CDR3 region: CAWSRDRDEQYF. The DNA of the CDR3 is TGTGCCTGGAGTCGTGACAGGGACGAGCAGTACTTC.

The chain employs TRBV6-6 and TRBJ2-1; D possibly corresponds to TRBD2 (5 bases). Trimming took off 0 bases at V and 0 bases at J, with 6 bases between the two ends. The germline V gene has CDR1 MNHNY and CDR2 SVGAGI (reference sequence). The CDR3 is 15 amino acids. CDR3 sequence: CASSYSRGSYNEQFF. CDR3 nucleotides: TGTGCCAGCAGTTACTCTCGGGGCTCCTACAATGAGCAGTTCTTC.

The chain employs TRBV7-6 and TRBJ2-3; a possible D gene is TRBD1 (6 bases). Looked up from germline, CDR1 is SGHVS and CDR2 is FNYEAQ. The CDR3 sequence is 15 residues long. The V and J ends lost 4 bases and 0 bases respectively, with 11 bases between them. CDR3: CASSWDTDSTDTQYF. The CDR3 nucleotides are TGTGCCAGCAGCTGGGACACCGATAGCACAGATACGCAGTATTTT.

J is TRBJ2-5 and V is TRBV5-1; D is uncertain. CDR1 SGHRS and CDR2 YFSETQ come from the germline V gene. This CDR3 comprises 13 residues. The ends were cut back, 4 bases at V and 1 base at J, with 8 bases in the middle. This CDR3 is CASSRPIQETQYF. The CDR3 coding sequence is TGCGCCAGCAGCCGACCGATCCAAGAGACCCAGTACTTC.

The rearrangement links TRBV5-1 to TRBJ2-3; 9 positions agree with TRBD2. The CDR3 loop spans 16 amino acids. Germline CDR1 is SGHRS and CDR2 is YFSETQ. V shed 4 bases and J 5 bases; nucleotides not matched to a gene: 11. CDR3 protein: CASSGMGGRVGDTQYF. The CDR3 DNA is TGCGCCAGCAGCGGCATGGGCGGGAGGGTTGGAGATACGCAGTATTTT.

The chain carries TRBV13 and TRBJ2-7; no clear D gene. CDR1 and CDR2 from the germline V gene are PRHDT and FYEKMQ (reference sequence). The CDR3 covers 13 residues. Trimming pared 5 bases from V and 7 bases from J, leaving 15 bases between. CDR3 coding DNA: TGTGCCAGCAGCGGGCCAGTGAGTGGGGAGCAGTACTTC. It translates to CASSGPVSGEQYF.

The V call is TRBV7-9, the J call TRBJ2-7; 7 positions agree with TRBD1. This CDR3 spans 14 amino acids. The V and J ends lost 6 bases and 3 bases, in that order; junction bases with no gene match: 8. Per the germline V gene, CDR1 is SEHNR and CDR2 is FQNEAQ (reference sequence). CDR3 protein: CASRSQGIYYEQYF. In DNA form, the CDR3 reads TGTGCCAGCAGGTCACAGGGGATTTACTACGAGCAGTACTTC.

A single count supports this clone. This CDR3 reads CASSIRWTGSSYEQYF. The CDR3 nucleotides are TGTGCCAGTAGTATTAGATGGACAGGGAGCTCCTACGAGCAGTACTTC. The gene calls are TRBV19 and TRBJ2-7; 8 bases map to TRBD1. The trim removed 3 bases at V and 0 bases at J, leaving 7 bases unmatched. Per germline, CDR1 LNHDA and CDR2 SQIVND (reference sequence). There are 16 residues in the CDR3.

This clone showed up just once. J is TRBJ1-2 and V is TRBV2; the match to TRBD1 covers 7 bases. V gave up 6 bases and J gave up 8 bases; unmatched junction bases: 12. Germline loops: CDR1 SNHLY, CDR2 FYNNEI. This CDR3 has 14 residues. CDR3 sequence reads: CASSPYGTAGGYTF. CDR3 coding DNA: TGTGCCAGCAGCCCCTACGGGACAGCCGGAGGCTACACCTTC.

The chain is built from TRBV21-1 and TRBJ2-4. TRBV21-1 is termed a pseudogene. The CDR3 has 17 residues. CDR3 nucleotide sequence: TGTGCCAGCAGCAAAGTAATAGGGTCCCTAGCCAAAAACATTCAGTACTTC. It yields the protein CASSKVIGSLAKNIQYF.

The chain has TRBV4-1 and TRBJ1-3; the match to TRBD1 covers 7 bases. The CDR3 totals 15 residues. Germline lookup yields CDR1 MGHRA and CDR2 YSYEKL. J was trimmed by 2 bases and V by 3 bases; bases with no gene match: 4. In DNA, the CDR3 is TGCGCCAGCAGCCATCCCGACAGGGCTGGAAACACCATATATTTT. It is translated as CASSHPDRAGNTIYF.

The rearrangement joins TRBV10-1 to TRBJ2-5; D uncertain. The CDR3 totals 14 residues. Trimming stripped 4 bases from V and 1 base from J, with 10 bases between. Looked up from germline, CDR1 is WNHNN and CDR2 is SYGVQD (reference sequence). This chain's CDR3 is CASSAHTRQETQYF. The CDR3 DNA reads TGCGCCAGCAGTGCTCACACCCGCCAAGAGACCCAGTACTTC.

The J gene is TRBJ1-3, the V gene TRBV10-2; D uncertain. CDR3 length equals 15 residues. The germline CDR1 and CDR2 sequences are WSHSY and SAAADI. V was pared by 4 bases and J by 4 bases, with 14 bases between. Here the CDR3 reads CASSATEALGNTIYF. DNA of the CDR3: TGCGCCAGCAGTGCCACAGAAGCTCTAGGAAACACCATATATTTT.

The sample holds a few counts of this clone. V usage is TRBV7-9 and J usage is TRBJ1-6; D remains ambiguous. This CDR3 contains 13 residues. Germline V gene sequence: CDR1 SEHNR, CDR2 FQNEAQ (reference sequence). V was trimmed by 2 bases and J by 6 bases, leaving 5 bases between them. CDR3 sequence (DNA): TGTGCCAGCAGCTTATCTCCTAATTCACCCCTCCACTTT. Protein: CASSLSPNSPLHF.

The rearrangement joins TRBV7-2 to TRBJ2-1; D is uncertain. The CDR3 is made up of 16 amino acids. The V and J ends lost 5 bases and 8 bases respectively, with 22 bases between them. CDR1 and CDR2 from the germline V gene are SGHTA and FQGNSA. CDR3 nucleotide sequence: TGTGCCAGCAGCCGATTAATCGGAGTGGCGTACCATGAGCAGTTCTTC. Amino acids: CASSRLIGVAYHEQFF.